The TCR beta chain described here comes from a study of blood T cell repertoires in COVID-19. This clone was observed a handful of times. As handled by the study authors: Reference gene primers were amplified, and this amplification served to estimate nucleated cell counts. Repertoires were generated with immunoSEQ multiplex PCR, while TCRdb's copy carries only in-frame clones and drops some. V and J calls and clone size are those listed in that table; D and trimming were worked out from the DNA. Of about 290,000 clones listed, roughly 80% were seen once; the top ten hold around 4%. The germline CDR1 and CDR2 sequences are LNHDA and SQIVND (reference sequence). Trimming at V came to 6 bases and at J to 10 bases, leaving 7 bases not matched to a gene. There are 13 residues in the CDR3.

This chain uses TRBV19 with TRBJ1-5; 9 positions agree with TRBD1. The clonotype was recovered from a woman aged 45-60 years with active or convalescent COVID-19. Sequencing input: peripheral blood. In DNA form, the CDR3 reads TGTGCCAGTAGCGGGACAGGGAACAGACCCCAGCATTTT. Translation: CASSGTGNRPQHF.